Included here is one T cell receptor (beta chain) sequence, with context. Its matching antigen is unknown. The record originates from a study of CXCR3-negative and CXCR3-positive naive CD8 T cells. The study's findings and limits: When CXCR3-positive naive cells were set against CXCR3-negative naive cells, the former had more hydrophobic TRB CDR3s.

The sorting of each CD8+ T cell subset was done in triplicate, at a few hundred thousand cells each. The TRB libraries of cDNA were built by UMI-labeled 5' RACE. TCRdb re-analyzed the 5' RACE reads; it lists each CDR3 protein once, without DNA. The table for this sample gives tens of thousands of distinct CDR3 sequences. Germline-derived CDR1 and CDR2 are SEHNR and FQNEAQ (reference sequence). This CDR3 is 15 amino acids long. What was sequenced was naive CXCR3- CD8+ T cells from blood. Subset reported: CD45RO-CCR7+CD27+CD95- naive CD8+ T cells lacking CXCR3 (TNR3-). The source is a human donor in good health. Some clones in this sample may be carry-over from other donors' samples. This rearrangement joins TRBV7-9 to TRBJ2-7; TCRdb indicates TRBD1, and absent DNA this call remains unverified. CDR3 sequence: CASSLTVGGMNEQYF.